This T cell receptor beta chain was sequenced during a study of blood T cell repertoires in COVID-19. Study context: COVID-19 samples, acute and convalescent, were from the United States, Italy and Spain.

Libraries were prepared by immunoSEQ multiplex PCR; TCRdb keeps only in-frame clonotypes and omits some of them. This table holds about 480,000 clones, more than 75% found once. V lost 3 bases to trimming and J lost 6 bases; unmatched junction nucleotides: 6. Germline V lookup: CDR1 DFQATT, CDR2 SNEGSKA (reference sequence). The length of the CDR3 is 14 residues. Individuals aged about 18 to 95 years were recruited from 20 to 25 US areas. Assignment of participants to cohorts was predicated upon participant-reported clinical history. This clone showed up just a few times. Sequenced material: PBMCs or T cells enriched from blood (not recorded which). V usage is TRBV20-1 and J usage is TRBJ2-1, with 9 bases matching TRBD2. The receptor's source is a woman between 40 and 55 years old who had recovered from COVID-19. In DNA, the CDR3 is TGCAGTGCTAGTAGCGGGAGAGATCTCAATGAGCAGTTCTTC. Encoded protein: CSASSGRDLNEQFF.